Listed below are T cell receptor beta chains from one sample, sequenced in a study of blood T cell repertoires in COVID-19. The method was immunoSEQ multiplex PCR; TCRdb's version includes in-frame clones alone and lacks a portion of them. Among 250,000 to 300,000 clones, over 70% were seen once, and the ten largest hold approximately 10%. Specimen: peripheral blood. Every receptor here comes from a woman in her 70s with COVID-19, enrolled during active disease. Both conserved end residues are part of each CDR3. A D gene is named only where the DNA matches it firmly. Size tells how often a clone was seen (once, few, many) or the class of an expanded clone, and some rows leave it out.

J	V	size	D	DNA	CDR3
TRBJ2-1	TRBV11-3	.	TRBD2	TGTGCCAGCAGCTCACTAGCGGGAGGTCTCAATGAGCAGTTCTTC	CASSSLAGGLNEQFF
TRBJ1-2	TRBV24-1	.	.	TGTGCCACCAGTGCGGACAGCAACTATGGCTACACCTTC	CATSADSNYGYTF
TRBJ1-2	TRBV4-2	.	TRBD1	TGTGCCAGCAGCCTCCACTTCGACAGGGGGATACGTAGTGGCTACACCTTC	CASSLHFDRGIRSGYTF
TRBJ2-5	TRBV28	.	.	TGTGCCAGCAGTCCCATCCTACCCGGGACTTTCGAGACCCAGTACTTC	CASSPILPGTFETQYF
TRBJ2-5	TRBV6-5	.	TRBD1	TGTGCCAGCGGACGGGACAGGTTCGGGGGGACCCAGTACTTC	CASGRDRFGGTQYF
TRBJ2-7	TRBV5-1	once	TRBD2	TGCGCCAGCAGCTTGGGAGGCGGCGGGAGAGGAGACGAGCAGTACTTC	CASSLGGGGRGDEQYF
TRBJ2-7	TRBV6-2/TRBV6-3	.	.	TGTGCCAGCAGTTATTTCGGGACGGGACTCCCTGGGAACGAGCAGTACTTC	CASSYFGTGLPGNEQYF
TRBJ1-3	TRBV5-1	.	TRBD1	TGCGCCAGCAGCCAACAGGGGGACAATGGAAACACCATATATTTT	CASSQQGDNGNTIYF
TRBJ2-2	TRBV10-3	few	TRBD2	TGTGCCATCGCGAGCGGGAGTAGGACCGGGGAGCTGTTTTTT	CAIASGSRTGELFF
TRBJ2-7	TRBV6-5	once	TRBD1	TGTGCCAGCAGTCTTGCCGGGACAGGAGACTACGAGCAGTACTTC	CASSLAGTGDYEQYF
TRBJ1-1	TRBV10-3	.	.	TGTGCCATCAGTGGGGGCGGGGATGAAGCTTTCTTT	CAISGGGDEAFF
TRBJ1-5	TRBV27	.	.	TGTGCCAGCAGCCTTTCCTCACGGAATCAGCCCCAGCATTTT	CASSLSSRNQPQHF
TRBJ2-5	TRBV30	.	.	TGTGCCTGGAGTGTAGGTAGACAGAATCCCCAGTACTTC	CAWSVGRQNPQYF
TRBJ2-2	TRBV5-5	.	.	TGTGCCAGCAGTATTGGGCCCATATCGAACACCGGGGAGCTGTTTTTT	CASSIGPISNTGELFF
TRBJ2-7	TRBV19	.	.	TGTGCCAGTAGTATGGACAGAGAAACCTACGAGCAGTACTTC	CASSMDRETYEQYF
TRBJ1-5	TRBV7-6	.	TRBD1	TGTGCCAGCAGCCTGACAGGGGCAAGCCAGCCCCAGCATTTT	CASSLTGASQPQHF
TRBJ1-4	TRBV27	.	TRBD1	TGTGCCAGCAGTTCGCAGGGGGCGGGAAATGAAAAACTGTTTTTT	CASSSQGAGNEKLFF
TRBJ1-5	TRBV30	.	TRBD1	TGTGCCAGCGGACAGGTCGGGCAGCCCCAGCATTTT	CASGQVGQPQHF
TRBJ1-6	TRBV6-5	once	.	TGTGCCAGCAGTTACCGGAGCTCCTATAATTCACCCCTCCACTTT	CASSYRSSYNSPLHF
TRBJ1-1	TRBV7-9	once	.	TGTGCCAGCAGCTTTTCCTGGGGGCCGGTCACTGAAGCTTTCTTT	CASSFSWGPVTEAFF
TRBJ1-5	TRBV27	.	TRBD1	TGTGCCAGCTCCACAGGGGATACTCAGCCCCAGCATTTT	CASSTGDTQPQHF
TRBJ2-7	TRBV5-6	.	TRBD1	TGTGCCAGCAGCTTGGTCCAACAGGGGTCCTACGAGCAGTACTTC	CASSLVQQGSYEQYF
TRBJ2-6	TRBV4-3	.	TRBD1	TGCGCCAGCAGCCAAGAGGTCGTTTCTCAGGGGGCGCTTGGGGCCAACGTCCTGACTTTC	CASSQEVVSQGALGANVLTF
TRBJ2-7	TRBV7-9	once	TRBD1	TGTGCCAGCAGCTCGGACAGGTTATCCTACGAGCAGTACTTC	CASSSDRLSYEQYF